The source of this TCR beta chain is a study of OX40 agonist ivuxolimab in advanced cancers. Overall study: Prior anti-PD-1, anti-PD-L1 or anti-CTLA-4 therapy was allowed; roughly 40% had some.

Per the germline V gene, CDR1 is SGHVS and CDR2 is FQNEAQ. V was clipped by 4 bases and J by 5 bases; unmatched bases: 6. This CDR3 contains 15 residues. TCRdb's copy holds only in-frame clones and misses some; the assay was immunoSEQ multiplex PCR. The data hold around 99,000 clones, with 85% to 95% observed a single time. The material sequenced was CD4+ or CD8+ T cells sorted from blood, taken in a trial of the OX40 agonist ivuxolimab. This TCR derives from an adult with an advanced solid tumor such as melanoma, head and neck, liver or kidney cancer. V gene TRBV7-8 combines with J gene TRBJ1-1, with 11 bases lining up with TRBD1. The CDR3 DNA reads TGTGCCAGCAGCTACCTCGGACAGGGGGCGACTGAAGCTTTCTTT. Residues: CASSYLGQGATEAFF.